Listed here are 18 T cell receptor beta chains from one sample, sequenced in a study of blood T cells in healthy people across ages (dated by TCRdb to the mid-2010s). The library was made by 5' RACE. The sequencing machine was an Illumina HiSeq 2500. A second roughly 7 to 11 cycle PCR used a sample-barcoded 5' primer and a J-beta primer mix. TCRdb reprocessed the public reads (quality trimming at Q25 with fastp, clone calling with MiXCR) and kept in-frame beta chains. Rows with a matching CDR3 protein are joined into one entry that keeps the most common DNA and genes. Present in this sample are about 730,000 distinct CDR3 sequences, roughly 45% of which were seen just once. The ten largest make up 20% to 25% of the sample. Sequencing input: blood. These receptor sequences come from a woman in her sixties or seventies in good health.

This clonotype has only a few counts. CDR3: CASSLRRGRTDTQYF. CDR3 in DNA: TGTGCCAGTAGCCTTCGCAGGGGGCGCACAGATACGCAGTATTTT. The V gene is TRBV6-1, the J gene TRBJ2-3, with TRBD1 identical over 8 bases. The CDR3 has 15 amino acids. J lost 1 base, V lost 9 bases, and 9 bases had no gene match. Germline values: CDR1 MNHNS, CDR2 SASEGT.

This clonotype has a single count. This CDR3 reads CASSPGMYSNQPQHF. The CDR3 region has the DNA TGCGCCAGCAGCCCAGGGATGTATAGCAATCAGCCCCAGCATTTT. The genes are TRBV4-1 and TRBJ1-5, with a weak D call TRBD1 (5 bases). V lost 4 bases, J lost 0 bases, and 10 bases lay in between. Germline CDR1 is MGHRA and CDR2 is YSYEKL. This CDR3 is 15 amino acids long.

The chain uses TRBV12-3 or TRBV12-4 and TRBJ1-1; 8 bases match TRBD1. The V gene end was trimmed by 2 bases and the J gene end by 1 base; junction bases not matched to a gene: 6. This CDR3 contains 16 residues. The CDR3 coding sequence is TGTGCCAGCAGTTTAAGTCAGGGGGCTACGAACACTGAAGCTTTCTTT. This translates into CASSLSQGATNTEAFF.

The chain has TRBV28 and TRBJ2-4, with 9 bases that match TRBD2. The J call is in doubt because the DNA end fits TRBJ2-5 better. Germline assignment: CDR1 MDHEN and CDR2 SYDVKM. This CDR3 comprises 15 residues. This CDR3 is CASSLWAGGGETQYF. CDR3 nucleotide sequence: TGTGCCAGCAGTTTATGGGCGGGAGGGGGAGAGACCCAGTACTTC.

This chain uses TRBV7-2 with TRBJ1-4; TRBD1 aligns across 9 bases. After removal of 2 bases from V and 6 bases from J, the junction contained 4 bases not matched to a gene. Germline V gives CDR1 SGHTA, CDR2 FQGNSA. CDR3 length: 15 amino acids. CDR3 protein: CASSLNRGRDEKLFF. The DNA for the CDR3 is TGTGCCAGCAGCTTAAACAGGGGGCGCGATGAAAAACTGTTTTTT.

The chain couples TRBV11-2 to TRBJ2-1; 14 bases are a match to TRBD2. Germline V gene lookup returns CDR1 SGHAT and CDR2 FQNNGV. J gave up 10 bases and V 3 bases, and 8 bases lay outside the gene matches. The CDR3 is made up of 16 amino acids. CDR3 in DNA: TGTGCCAGCAGCTTCTTCGGACTAGCGGGGGGCCGGGAGCAGTTCTTC. This translates into CASSFFGLAGGREQFF.

This clonotype was seen a few times. The V and J genes are TRBV6-2 or TRBV6-3 and TRBJ2-5; D unclear. Germline CDR1 reads MNHEY; CDR2 reads SVGEGT. The CDR3 spans 15 residues. Trimming removed 0 bases at V and 2 bases at J, with 10 bases between. Here the CDR3 reads CASSYSTASQETQYF. CDR3 DNA: TGTGCCAGCAGTTACTCGACGGCCAGTCAAGAGACCCAGTACTTC.

The rearrangement links TRBV7-2 to TRBJ2-3; 10 bases are a match to TRBD2. The CDR3 sequence is 17 residues long. V lost 1 base to trimming and J lost 2 bases; unmatched junction nucleotides: 6. From germline, CDR1 is SGHTA and CDR2 FQGNSA. CDR3 amino acids: CASSLVTGLADTDTQYF. As DNA, the CDR3 is TGTGCCAGCAGCTTAGTCACAGGACTAGCGGACACAGATACGCAGTATTTT.

The chain joins TRBV6-2 or TRBV6-3 to TRBJ2-3, with D possibly TRBD2 on 5 matching bases. The CDR3 extends over 15 amino acids. Trimming removed 7 bases from V and 3 bases from J, with 17 bases in between. The germline CDR1 and CDR2 sequences are MNHEY and SVGEGT. CDR3 amino acids: CASTTDWRLTDTQYF. CDR3 DNA sequence: TGTGCCAGCACCACGGACTGGAGACTGACAGATACGCAGTATTTT.

V gene TRBV10-3 combines with J gene TRBJ2-1, with TRBD1 as a possible D gene (6 bases). CDR3 length equals 11 residues. Germline V gene lookup returns CDR1 ENHRY and CDR2 SYGVKD. Trimming stripped 6 bases from V and 10 bases from J, with 10 bases between. DNA of the CDR3: TGTGCCATCAGGTATCAGGGGGAGCAGTTCTTC. The encoded protein is CAIRYQGEQFF.

This clonotype was seen a handful of times. This chain links TRBV3-1 with TRBJ2-1; 7 nucleotides line up with TRBD2. The J segment lost 2 bases and the V segment lost 4 bases, leaving 8 bases of the junction unmatched. Germline CDR1 reads LGHDT; CDR2 reads YNNKEL (reference sequence). This CDR3 comprises 16 residues. CDR3 bases: TGTGCCAGCAGCCCGGGGAGCGGGGCTCCCTACAATGAGCAGTTCTTC. Protein product: CASSPGSGAPYNEQFF.

V usage is TRBV20-1 and J usage is TRBJ1-6; D unclear. The length of the CDR3 is 13 residues. The ends were cut back, 5 bases at V and 8 bases at J, with 13 bases in the middle. Germline CDR1 reads DFQATT; CDR2 reads SNEGSKA (reference sequence). CDR3 in amino acids: CSARGGQDSPLHF. For the CDR3, the DNA is TGCAGTGCTCGCGGAGGTCAGGATTCACCCCTCCACTTT.

Details on this clonotype: A clone one base away is much larger, so this may be a read error. The chain joins TRBV20-1 to TRBJ2-5, with TRBD2 matching 7 bases. Looked up from germline, CDR1 is DFQATT and CDR2 is SNEGSKA (reference sequence). The CDR3 spans 12 residues. The V and J ends lost 8 bases and 11 bases, in that order; junction bases with no gene match: 14. The CDR3 is CSIGLGDNEQYF. DNA of the CDR3: TGCAGTATTGGACTAGGTGACAATGAGCAGTACTTC.

This clonotype was detected a few times. V is TRBV7-9 and J is TRBJ2-1; 7 bases align to TRBD2. Germline assignment: CDR1 SEHNR and CDR2 FQNEAQ (reference sequence). CDR3 length equals 15 residues. The trim removed 3 bases at V and 3 bases at J, leaving 5 bases unmatched. The CDR3 reads CASSFRASGYNEQFF. The CDR3 DNA is TGTGCCAGCAGCTTTAGGGCTAGCGGCTACAATGAGCAGTTCTTC.

This clonotype was recorded only once. The chain recombines TRBV2 with TRBJ2-1; D is perhaps TRBD2 (6 bases). Germline V gene data show CDR1 as SNHLY and CDR2 as FYNNEI. This CDR3 is built from 13 residues. V was trimmed by 3 bases and J by 8 bases, leaving 11 bases between them. The CDR3 DNA is TGTGCCAGCAGTGATGGGACTTCCGATGAGCAGTTCTTC. The encoded protein is CASSDGTSDEQFF.

This chain links TRBV28 with TRBJ1-6; D is ambiguous. Trimming removed 9 bases at V and 10 bases at J, with 10 bases between. Germline V lookup: CDR1 MDHEN, CDR2 SYDVKM. The CDR3 totals 11 residues. DNA for the CDR3: TGTGCCAGTCGACGGGCGTCACCCCTCCACTTT. Translating it yields CASRRASPLHF.

The genes are TRBV5-1 and TRBJ1-2; TRBD1 agrees at 8 bases. The CDR3 consists of 14 residues. V dropped 4 bases and J dropped 5; count of bases not matched to a gene: 7. Germline CDR1 SGHRS, CDR2 YFSETQ. The CDR3 DNA is TGCGCCAGCAGCATGGGACAGGACGTATATGGCTACACCTTC. Protein: CASSMGQDVYGYTF.

J is TRBJ1-2 and V is TRBV6-2 or TRBV6-3, with a possible D match to TRBD1 (6 bases). Germline V gives CDR1 MNHEY, CDR2 SVGEGT. Trimming left V 4 bases short and J 5 bases short, with 23 bases between. The CDR3 runs to 17 residues. CDR3 sequence: CASSLPRQVARGYGYTF. In nucleotides, the CDR3 is TGTGCCAGCAGTTTACCCCGACAGGTCGCAAGGGGATATGGCTACACCTTC.